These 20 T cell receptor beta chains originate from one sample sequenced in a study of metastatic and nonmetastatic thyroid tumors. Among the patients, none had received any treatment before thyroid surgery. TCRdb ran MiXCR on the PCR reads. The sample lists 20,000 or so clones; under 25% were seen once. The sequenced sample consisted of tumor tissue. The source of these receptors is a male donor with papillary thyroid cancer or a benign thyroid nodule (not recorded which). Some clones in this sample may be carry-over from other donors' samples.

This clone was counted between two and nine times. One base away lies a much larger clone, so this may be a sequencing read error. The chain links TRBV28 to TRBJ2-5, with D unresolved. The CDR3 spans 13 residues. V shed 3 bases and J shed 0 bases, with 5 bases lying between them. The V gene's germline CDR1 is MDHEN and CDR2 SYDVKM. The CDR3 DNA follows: TGTGCCAGCAGTTTGAACTACCAAGAGACCCAGTACTTC. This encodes CASSLNYQETQYF.

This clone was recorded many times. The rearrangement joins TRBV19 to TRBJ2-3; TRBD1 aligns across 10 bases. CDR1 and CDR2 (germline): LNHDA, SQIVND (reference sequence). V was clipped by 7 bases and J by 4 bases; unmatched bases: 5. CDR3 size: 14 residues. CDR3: CASTWDRGSDTQYF. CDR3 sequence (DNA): TGTGCCAGTACCTGGGACAGGGGCTCAGATACGCAGTATTTT.

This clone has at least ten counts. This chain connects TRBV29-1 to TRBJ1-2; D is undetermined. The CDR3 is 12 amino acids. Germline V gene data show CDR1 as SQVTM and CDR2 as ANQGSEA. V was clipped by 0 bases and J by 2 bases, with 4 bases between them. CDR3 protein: CSVEDSNYGYTF. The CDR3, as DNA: TGCAGCGTTGAAGACTCCAACTATGGCTACACCTTC.

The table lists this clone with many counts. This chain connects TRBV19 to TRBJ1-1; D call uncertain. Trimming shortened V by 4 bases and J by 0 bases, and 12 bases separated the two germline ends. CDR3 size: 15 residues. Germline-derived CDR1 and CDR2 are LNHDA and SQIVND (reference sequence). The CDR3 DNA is TGTGCCAGTAGTACATCACCTTACATGAACACTGAAGCTTTCTTT. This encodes CASSTSPYMNTEAFF.

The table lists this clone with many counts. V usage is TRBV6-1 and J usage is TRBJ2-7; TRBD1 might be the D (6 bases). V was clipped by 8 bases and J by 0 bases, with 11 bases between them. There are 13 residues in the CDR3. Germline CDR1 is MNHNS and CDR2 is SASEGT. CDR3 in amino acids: CASYQGFSYEQYF. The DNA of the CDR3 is TGTGCCAGCTATCAGGGGTTCTCCTACGAGCAGTACTTC.

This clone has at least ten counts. The CDR3 sequence: CSARDKQGYEQYF. CDR3 bases: TGCAGTGCTAGAGATAAGCAGGGCTACGAGCAGTACTTC. V is TRBV20-1 and J is TRBJ2-7, with D tentatively TRBD1 (5 bases). V shed 0 bases and J shed 3 bases, with 9 bases lying between them. The CDR3 sequence is 13 residues long. Looked up from germline, CDR1 is DFQATT and CDR2 is SNEGSKA (reference sequence).

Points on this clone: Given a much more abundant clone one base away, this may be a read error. CDR3 DNA: TGTGCCAGCAGCATTCAGGGGGTTTTCTATTGCTACACCTTC. Encoded protein: CASSIQGVFYCYTF. The chain has TRBV28 and TRBJ1-2; 7 nucleotides align to TRBD1. The CDR3 contains 14 residues. Germline V gene data show CDR1 as MDHEN and CDR2 as SYDVKM.

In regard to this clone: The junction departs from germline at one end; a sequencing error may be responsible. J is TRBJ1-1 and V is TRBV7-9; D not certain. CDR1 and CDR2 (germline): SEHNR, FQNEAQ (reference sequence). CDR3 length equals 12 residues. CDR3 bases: TGTGCAAGCAGCCTAATGATCTCTGAAGCTTTCTTT. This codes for CASSLMISEAFF. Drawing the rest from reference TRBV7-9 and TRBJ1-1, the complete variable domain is DTGVSQNPRHKITKRGQNVTFRCDPISEHNRLYWYRQTLGQGPEFLTYFQNEAQLEKSRLLSDRFSAERPKGSFSTLEIQRTEQGDSAMYLCASSLMISEAFFGQGTRLTVV.

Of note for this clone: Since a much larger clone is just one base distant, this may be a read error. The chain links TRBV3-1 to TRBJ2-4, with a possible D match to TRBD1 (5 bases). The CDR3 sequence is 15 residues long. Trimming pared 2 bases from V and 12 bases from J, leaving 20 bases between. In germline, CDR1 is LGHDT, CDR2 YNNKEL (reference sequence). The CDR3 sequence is CASSQSFEGLDTQYF. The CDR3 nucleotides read TGTGCCAGCAGCCAAAGCTTTGAAGGGCTGGACACTCAGTACTTC.

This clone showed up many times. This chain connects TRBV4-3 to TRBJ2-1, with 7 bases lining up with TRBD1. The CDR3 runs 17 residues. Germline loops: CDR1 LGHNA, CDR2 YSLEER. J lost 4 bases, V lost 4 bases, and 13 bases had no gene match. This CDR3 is CASSPSLKTGVYNEQFF. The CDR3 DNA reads TGCGCCAGCAGCCCGAGTTTAAAAACAGGGGTTTACAATGAGCAGTTCTTC.

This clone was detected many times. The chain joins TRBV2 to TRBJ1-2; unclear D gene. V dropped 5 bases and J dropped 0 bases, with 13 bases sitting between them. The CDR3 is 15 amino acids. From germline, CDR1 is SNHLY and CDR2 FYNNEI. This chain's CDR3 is CASSPDGWSNYGYTF. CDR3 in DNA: TGTGCCAGCAGTCCGGACGGATGGTCTAACTATGGCTACACCTTC.

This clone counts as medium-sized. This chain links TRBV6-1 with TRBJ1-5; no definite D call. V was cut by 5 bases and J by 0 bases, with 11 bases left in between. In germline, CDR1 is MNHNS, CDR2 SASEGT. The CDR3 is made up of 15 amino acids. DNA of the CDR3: TGTGCCAGCAGTCCGGACCAGTATAGCAATCAGCCCCAGCATTTT. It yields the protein CASSPDQYSNQPQHF.

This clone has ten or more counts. CDR3 coding DNA: TGTGCCAGCAGCCAAGGCCCATCTGTGGAATCACCCCTCCACTTT. Translation: CASSQGPSVESPLHF. The rearrangement uses TRBV4-2 and TRBJ1-6; D ambiguous. Looked up from germline, CDR1 is LGHNA and CDR2 is YNFKEQ. V lost 1 base and J lost 10, with 14 bases in between. The CDR3 loop spans 15 amino acids.

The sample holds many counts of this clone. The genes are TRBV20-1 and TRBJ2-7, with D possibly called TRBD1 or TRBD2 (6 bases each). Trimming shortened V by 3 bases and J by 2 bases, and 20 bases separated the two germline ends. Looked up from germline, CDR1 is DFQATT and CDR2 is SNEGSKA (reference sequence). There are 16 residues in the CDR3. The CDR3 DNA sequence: TGCAGTGCTAGTACTTTTTTAGGGGGAGGAACCTACGAGCAGTACTTC. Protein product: CSASTFLGGGTYEQYF.

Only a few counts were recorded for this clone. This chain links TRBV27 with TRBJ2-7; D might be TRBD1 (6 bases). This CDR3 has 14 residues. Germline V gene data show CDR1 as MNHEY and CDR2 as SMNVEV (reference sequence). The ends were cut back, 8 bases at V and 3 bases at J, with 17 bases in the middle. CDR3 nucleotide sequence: TGTGCCAGCGGTTCCCCTGGACAGAGCTACGAGCAGTACTTC. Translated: CASGSPGQSYEQYF.

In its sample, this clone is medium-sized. The CDR3 sequence is CAWLGGRDNSPLHF. The CDR3 region has the DNA TGTGCCTGGCTGGGTGGGAGGGACAATTCACCCCTCCACTTT. This chain links TRBV30 with TRBJ1-6, with a tentative D call TRBD1 (5 bases). Between the trimmed V and J ends, which lost 5 bases and 7 bases, there was a span of 15 bases. Per germline, CDR1 GTSNPN and CDR2 SVGIG (reference sequence). The CDR3 length is 14 residues.

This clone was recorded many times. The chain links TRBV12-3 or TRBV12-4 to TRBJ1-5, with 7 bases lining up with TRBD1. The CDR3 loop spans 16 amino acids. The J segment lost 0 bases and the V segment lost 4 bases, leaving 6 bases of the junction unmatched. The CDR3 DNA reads TGTGCCAGCAGTTCGCAGGGGGTGACTAGCAATCAGCCCCAGCATTTT. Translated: CASSSQGVTSNQPQHF.

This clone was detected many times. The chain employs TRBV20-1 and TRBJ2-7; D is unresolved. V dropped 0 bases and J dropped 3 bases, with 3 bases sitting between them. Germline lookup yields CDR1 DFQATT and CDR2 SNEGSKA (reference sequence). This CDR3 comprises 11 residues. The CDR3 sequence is CSARDNYEQYF. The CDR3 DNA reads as TGCAGTGCTAGAGACAACTACGAGCAGTACTTC.

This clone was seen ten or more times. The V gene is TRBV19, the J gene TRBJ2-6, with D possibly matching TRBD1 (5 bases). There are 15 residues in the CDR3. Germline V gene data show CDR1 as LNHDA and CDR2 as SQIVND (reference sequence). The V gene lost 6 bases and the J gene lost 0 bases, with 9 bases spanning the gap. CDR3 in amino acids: CASSRQLSGANVLTF. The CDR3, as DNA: TGTGCCAGTAGCCGACAGCTCTCTGGGGCCAACGTCCTGACTTTC. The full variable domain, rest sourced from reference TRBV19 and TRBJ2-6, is DGGITQSPKYLFRKEGQNVTLSCEQNLNHDAMYWYRQDPGQGLRLIYYSQIVNDFQKGDIAEGYSVSREKKESFPLTVTSAQKNPTAFYLCASSRQLSGANVLTFGAGSRLTVL.

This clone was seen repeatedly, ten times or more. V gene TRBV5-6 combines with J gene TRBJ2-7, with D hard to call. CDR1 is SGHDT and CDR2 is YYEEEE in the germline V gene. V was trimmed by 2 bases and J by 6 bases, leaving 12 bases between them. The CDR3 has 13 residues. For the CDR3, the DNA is TGTGCCAGCAGCTTATATTATGGAGTCGAGCAGTACTTC. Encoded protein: CASSLYYGVEQYF.